This passage covers 16 T cell receptor beta chains from one sample sequenced in a study of T cell clones after liver transplantation (dated by TCRdb to about 2019). The protocol used for the library was the immunoSEQ multiplex PCR assay. The table comes from immuneACCESS by way of TCRdb, which keeps in-frame sequences with V and J called. Part of the clones is missing from these tables; in studies checked, under half for an unresolved V gene and the rest for unknown reasons. This sample holds 72,000 or so clones; approximately 87% were observed only once. Roughly 2.8% of the sample lies in the top ten. This specimen was CD4+ T cells from blood, taken at the 22-month timepoint. These receptors all stem from a human patient who received a liver transplant. After a transplant, the graft donor may have provided part of the T cells.

The chain joins TRBV30 to TRBJ2-1; D is undetermined. CDR3 length: 14 residues. Germline V gene sequence: CDR1 GTSNPN, CDR2 SVGIG (reference sequence). V shed 7 bases and J shed 6 bases, with 19 bases lying between them. CDR3: CALETSFRANEQFF. The CDR3 DNA reads TGTGCCTTGGAGACGTCCTTCCGGGCCAATGAGCAGTTCTTC. Complete variable domain (other parts from reference TRBV30 and TRBJ2-1): SQTIHQWPATLVQPVGSPLSLECTVEGTSNPNLYWYRQAAGRGLQLLFYSVGIGQISSEVPQNLSASRPQDRQFILSSKKLLLSDSGFYLCALETSFRANEQFFGPGTRLTVL.

The chain recombines TRBV5-6 with TRBJ1-2, with D perhaps TRBD1 (6 bases). CDR1 and CDR2 from the germline V gene are SGHDT and YYEEEE. This CDR3 spans 15 amino acids. V was pared by 1 base and J by 2 bases, with 12 bases between. The CDR3 sequence: CASSLFGQNNYGYTF. In DNA, the CDR3 is TGTGCCAGCAGCTTGTTTGGACAGAACAACTATGGCTACACCTTC.

V gene TRBV7-9 combines with J gene TRBJ1-5; D is uncertain. Per germline, CDR1 SEHNR and CDR2 FQNEAQ (reference sequence). This CDR3 has 16 residues. V was shortened by 4 bases and J by 2 bases, with 15 bases between the two germline ends. In DNA, the CDR3 is TGTGCCAGCAGCTCGACTGAAGGCCTTGGCAATCAGCCCCAGCATTTT. It specifies CASSSTEGLGNQPQHF.

V usage is TRBV18 and J usage is TRBJ2-3; possibly TRBD2 for D (6 bases). Germline CDR1 and CDR2: KGHSH and LQKENI. The CDR3 length is 13 residues. V was cut by 4 bases and J by 5 bases, with 10 bases left in between. The CDR3, as DNA: TGTGCCAGCTCACTACTGGGAGGAGATACGCAGTATTTT. It codes for CASSLLGGDTQYF. The full variable domain, its missing parts supplied by reference TRBV18 and TRBJ2-3, is NAGVMQNPRHLVRRRGQEARLRCSPMKGHSHVYWYRQLPEEGLKFMVYLQKENIIDESGMPKERFSAEFPKEGPSILRIQQVVRGDSAAYFCASSLLGGDTQYFGPGTRLTVL.

The V call is TRBV7-3, the J call TRBJ2-1, with 8 positions matching TRBD2. CDR3 length: 14 amino acids. Germline CDR1 and CDR2: SGHTA and FQGTGA. The V and J ends lost 6 bases and 7 bases, in that order; junction bases with no gene match: 8. Here the CDR3 reads CASSLPGGTNEQFF. The CDR3, as DNA: TGTGCCAGCAGTCTTCCGGGGGGGACGAATGAGCAGTTCTTC.

The genes are TRBV30 and TRBJ2-2; D perhaps matches TRBD1 (6 bases). The CDR3 consists of 15 residues. Trimming shortened V by 7 bases and J by 4 bases, and 19 bases separated the two germline ends. Germline loops: CDR1 GTSNPN, CDR2 SVGIG (reference sequence). CDR3 sequence (DNA): TGTGCCTCCACCCAAGGGGGAGCTGGCACCGGGGAGCTGTTTTTT. It yields the protein CASTQGGAGTGELFF.

On this clone: The sample carries other DNA sequences with the same CDR3. The V call is TRBV6-5, the J call TRBJ2-5; no clear D. Trimming shortened V by 0 bases and J by 1 base, and 6 bases separated the two germline ends. The CDR3 contains 14 residues. The germline V gene has CDR1 MNHEY and CDR2 SVGAGI. CDR3 in amino acids: CASSYSIGQETQYF. The DNA of the CDR3 is TGTGCCAGCAGTTACTCGATTGGCCAAGAGACCCAGTACTTC.

The J gene is TRBJ1-5, the V gene TRBV7-2; D not resolved. This CDR3 has 13 amino acids. CDR1 and CDR2 from the germline V gene are SGHTA and FQGNSA. V was pared by 3 bases and J by 7 bases, with 10 bases between. The DNA for the CDR3 is TGTGCCAGCAGCTTGGCCGTTTCACAGCCCCAGCATTTT. Amino acid sequence: CASSLAVSQPQHF. Filled out from reference TRBV7-2 and TRBJ1-5, the complete variable domain reads GAGVSQSPSNKVTEKGKDVELRCDPISGHTALYWYRQSLGQGLEFLIYFQGNSAPDKSGLPSDRFSAERTGGSVSTLTIQRTQQEDSAVYLCASSLAVSQPQHFGDGTRLSIL.

The CDR3 nucleotides read TGCAGCGCCAAGGACAGGGTAGGCGAGACCCAGTACTTC. It yields the protein CSAKDRVGETQYF. The gene calls are TRBV29-1 and TRBJ2-5; 8 bases are a match to TRBD1. Germline V gives CDR1 SQVTM, CDR2 ANQGSEA. CDR3 length equals 13 residues. V trimming: 7 bases; J trimming: 5 bases; junction bases outside the gene matches: 9.

The chain has TRBV7-2 and TRBJ2-7; 12 nucleotides match TRBD2. CDR1 is SGHTA and CDR2 is FQGNSA in the germline V gene. The CDR3 is 16 residues long. After removal of 9 bases from V and 6 bases from J, the junction contained 15 bases not matched to a gene. CDR3 nucleotide sequence: TGTGCCAGTCACGAAAAAGCTAGCGGGGGGGCCCGCGAGCAGTACTTC. Its protein is CASHEKASGGAREQYF.

V is TRBV6-5 and J is TRBJ2-1; D ambiguous. The CDR3 loop spans 14 amino acids. Per the germline V gene, CDR1 is MNHEY and CDR2 is SVGAGI. V was shortened by 2 bases and J by 9 bases, with 14 bases between the two germline ends. The CDR3 sequence is CASSYATGESEQFF. The CDR3, as DNA: TGTGCCAGCAGTTACGCGACGGGTGAGAGTGAGCAGTTCTTC.

The chain carries TRBV9 and TRBJ1-6, with no clear D. The length of the CDR3 is 17 residues. Between the trimmed V and J ends, which lost 2 bases and 7 bases, there was a span of 19 bases. The germline gives CDR1 SGDLS, CDR2 YYNGEE. CDR3 region: CASSVRATPDGNSPLHF. The CDR3 DNA sequence: TGTGCCAGCAGCGTCCGAGCGACCCCGGACGGCAATTCACCCCTCCACTTT.

The chain combines TRBV5-5 with TRBJ1-2; D not resolved. The germline CDR1 and CDR2 sequences are SGHKS and YYEKEE (reference sequence). V lost 0 bases, J lost 2 bases, and 11 bases lay in between. The CDR3 is made up of 15 amino acids. The CDR3 is CASSLAADLNYGYTF. The CDR3 DNA is TGTGCCAGCAGCTTGGCCGCGGACCTAAACTATGGCTACACCTTC.

The V and J genes are TRBV2 and TRBJ2-3; D is uncertain. The germline V gene has CDR1 SNHLY and CDR2 FYNNEI. With 4 bases removed from V and 3 bases from J, the gap between germline ends came to 8 bases. This CDR3 region has 13 residues. This CDR3 reads CASSVTQTDTQYF. CDR3 in DNA: TGTGCCAGCAGTGTCACTCAGACAGATACGCAGTATTTT.

This sequence joins TRBV4-1 and TRBJ1-2, with D unresolved. V lost 0 bases and J lost 4, with 9 bases in between. The CDR3 extends over 14 amino acids. Germline V gene lookup returns CDR1 MGHRA and CDR2 YSYEKL. CDR3: CASSQDGQFYGYTF. The CDR3 bases are TGCGCCAGCAGCCAAGATGGCCAGTTCTATGGCTACACCTTC.

The gene calls are TRBV7-2 and TRBJ2-5; D uncertain. Trimming took off 1 base at V and 3 bases at J, with 6 bases between the two ends. Germline V gives CDR1 SGHTA, CDR2 FQGNSA. The CDR3 is made up of 13 amino acids. The chain's CDR3 is CASSLDREETQYF. CDR3 bases: TGTGCCAGCAGCTTAGACAGAGAAGAGACCCAGTACTTC.